The subject of this entry is one T cell receptor (beta chain). This clonotype appeared a few times. Its target antigen remains unknown. The input lacks base qualities; no much larger clone sits a single base away. This sample was taken from a study of T cells after yellow fever vaccination (dated by TCRdb to the late 2010s). At the level of the whole study: The SMART-Seq v4 Ultra Low Input RNA kit was used to prepare libraries from fractions with low cell numbers. Bulk TCR alpha and beta repertoires were sequenced longitudinally to track T-cell clones before and after primary and booster YFV17D yellow fever vaccination. The cohort comprised two healthy male donors, one aged 18 to 29 and one aged 30 to 40 years. Blood samples were taken at several timepoints before and after primary and secondary immunization, and bulk PBMC replicates and cell subsets were isolated. What the study reported, not specific to this receptor: The secondary T-cell response was found to be weaker but faster than the primary response, with a peak reached on day 5 rather than on day 15. Only a couple of donors were included in the study, so the extent to which the findings can be generalized is limited. A small fraction of clonotypes appeared in both the CD4 and CD8 compartments, likely as a result of convergent recombination. Most clones expanded after primary vaccination (roughly 96% of CD4 and 88% of CD8) were re-detected after the booster, suggesting that broad memory maintenance occurred. Because abundant contaminating clonotypes from the bulk population could be contained in FACS-sorted repertoires, computational filtering was required.

The treatment or condition label of this sample denotes: live attenuated yellow fever vaccine strain. Two biological replicates of bulk PBMCs were collected at each blood-draw timepoint. A standard Ficoll-Paque protocol was used to isolate PBMCs from peripheral blood. RNA was extracted with TriZol from bulk PBMCs, CD4 and CD8 fractions, and dextramer-positive and dextramer-negative fractions. TCR cDNA was synthesized by 5'RACE template switching, through which a universal primer site and unique molecular identifiers were introduced. Priming for cDNA synthesis came from both the TCR alpha and TCR beta constant segments. Two PCR steps were used to amplify libraries, with sample barcodes and sequencing adapters being added in the second step. Sequencing of libraries was performed on Illumina HiSeq 2500 (2x100 bp) or NovaSeq (2x150 bp). Processing in the source paper ran as follows. MIGEC handled demultiplexing of reads and collapsing into UMI consensus sequences, while MiXCR performed V(D)J alignment. Clonotypes responding to the vaccine were identified with edgeR on replicate PBMC samples, with the criteria of FDR below 0.01 and a log2 fold change above 5 up to day 15. Each bulk clonotype was labeled CD4 or CD8 based on which sequenced repertoire, CD4 or CD8, contained the clonotype at higher abundance. The public reads were run again by TCRdb, first through fastp at Q25 and then through MiXCR, and only productive beta chains were kept. Every entry covers one CDR3 protein and lists the most common genes and DNA from its rows. Here the V and J calls rest on TCRdb's processing, not on the authors' analysis. The sample table contains roughly 500,000 distinct CDR3 sequences; only one count was recorded for about a fifth of them. The ten largest make up 14% of the sample.

CDR1 and CDR2 (MNHEY, SVGEGT) derive from the germline V gene. Measured from the cysteine to the phenylalanine, the CDR3 is 16 residues long. Just CDR3 DNA is preserved here, 48 bases in frame from base 1. The V and J ends are trimmed by 8 bases and 2 bases, leaving 16 bases between them. The V and J genes are TRBV6-2 or TRBV6-3 and TRBJ2-6, with a weak D call of TRBD2 (7 bases match). This receptor was obtained from a man aged 30 to 39 who received the YFV17D yellow fever vaccine. Sample: PBMCs, taken 15 days after the yellow fever booster vaccination. The DNA reads TGTGCCAGCGGCCGGGGGGCTCCCCCTGGGGCCAACGTCCTGACTTTC. Its protein product is CASGRGAPPGANVLTF.